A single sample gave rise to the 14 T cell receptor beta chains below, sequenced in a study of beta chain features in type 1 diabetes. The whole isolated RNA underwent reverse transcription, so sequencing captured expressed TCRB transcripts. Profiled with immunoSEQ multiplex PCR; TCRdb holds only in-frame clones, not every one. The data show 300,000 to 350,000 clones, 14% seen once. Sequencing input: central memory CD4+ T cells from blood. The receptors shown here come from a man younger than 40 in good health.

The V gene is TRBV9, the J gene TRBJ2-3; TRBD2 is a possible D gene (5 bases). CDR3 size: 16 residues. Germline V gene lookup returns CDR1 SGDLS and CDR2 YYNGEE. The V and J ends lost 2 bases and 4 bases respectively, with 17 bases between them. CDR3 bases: TGTGCCAGCAGCGTCGGAGGAAGAGATACCGCAGATACGCAGTATTTT. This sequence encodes CASSVGGRDTADTQYF.

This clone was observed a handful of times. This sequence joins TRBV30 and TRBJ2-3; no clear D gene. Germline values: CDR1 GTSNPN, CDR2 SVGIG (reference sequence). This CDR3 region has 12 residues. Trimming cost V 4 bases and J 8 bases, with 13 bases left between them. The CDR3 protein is CAWTLGQVTQYF. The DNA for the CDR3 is TGTGCCTGGACCCTCGGCCAAGTTACGCAGTATTTT.

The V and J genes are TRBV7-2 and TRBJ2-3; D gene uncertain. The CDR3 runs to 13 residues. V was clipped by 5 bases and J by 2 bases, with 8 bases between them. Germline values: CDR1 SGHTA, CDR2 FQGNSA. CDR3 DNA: TGTGCCAGCAGCAATCGACCCACAGATACGCAGTATTTT. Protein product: CASSNRPTDTQYF. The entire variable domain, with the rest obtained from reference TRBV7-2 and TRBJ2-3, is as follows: GAGVSQSPSNKVTEKGKDVELRCDPISGHTALYWYRQSLGQGLEFLIYFQGNSAPDKSGLPSDRFSAERTGGSVSTLTIQRTQQEDSAVYLCASSNRPTDTQYFGPGTRLTVL.

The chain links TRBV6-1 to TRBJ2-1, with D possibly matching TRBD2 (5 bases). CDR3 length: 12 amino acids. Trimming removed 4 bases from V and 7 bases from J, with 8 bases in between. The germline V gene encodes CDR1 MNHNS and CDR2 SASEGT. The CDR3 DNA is TGTGCCAGCAGTGCTCAGCGGAATGAGCAGTTCTTC. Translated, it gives CASSAQRNEQFF.

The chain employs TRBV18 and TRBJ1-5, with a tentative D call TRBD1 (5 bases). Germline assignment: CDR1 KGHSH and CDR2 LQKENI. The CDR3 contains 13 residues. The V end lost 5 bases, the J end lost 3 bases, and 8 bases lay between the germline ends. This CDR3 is CASSDSSNQPQHF. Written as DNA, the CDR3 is TGTGCCAGCTCAGACAGTTCCAATCAGCCCCAGCATTTT.

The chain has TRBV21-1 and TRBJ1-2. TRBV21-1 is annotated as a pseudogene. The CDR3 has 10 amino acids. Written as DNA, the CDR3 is TGTGCCAGCCTCAGATCCTCCGGCACCTTC. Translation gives CASLRSSGTF.

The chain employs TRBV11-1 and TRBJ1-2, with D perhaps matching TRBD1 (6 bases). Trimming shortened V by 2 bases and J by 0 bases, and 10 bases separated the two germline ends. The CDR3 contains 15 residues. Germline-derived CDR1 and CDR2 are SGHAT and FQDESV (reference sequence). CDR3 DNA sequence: TGTGCCAGCAGCTTAAACGGACAGACTAACTATGGCTACACCTTC. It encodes CASSLNGQTNYGYTF.

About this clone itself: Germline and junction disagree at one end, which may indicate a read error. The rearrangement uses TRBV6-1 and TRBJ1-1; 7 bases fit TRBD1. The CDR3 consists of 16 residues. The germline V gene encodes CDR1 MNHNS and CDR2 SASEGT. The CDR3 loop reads CAISARPGQSNTEAFF. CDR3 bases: TGTGCCATCAGTGCTAGACCGGGACAGTCGAACACTGAAGCTTTCTTT.

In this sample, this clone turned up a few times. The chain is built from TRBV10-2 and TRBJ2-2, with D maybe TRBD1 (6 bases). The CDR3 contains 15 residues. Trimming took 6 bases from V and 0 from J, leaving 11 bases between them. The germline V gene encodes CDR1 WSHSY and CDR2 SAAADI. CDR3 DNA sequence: TGCGCCAGCAGAGCCGGGACATCGAACACCGGGGAGCTGTTTTTT. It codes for CASRAGTSNTGELFF.

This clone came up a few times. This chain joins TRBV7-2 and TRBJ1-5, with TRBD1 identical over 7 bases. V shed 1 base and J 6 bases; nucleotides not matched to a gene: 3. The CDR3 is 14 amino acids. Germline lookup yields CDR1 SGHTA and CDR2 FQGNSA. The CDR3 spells CASSLVEGAQPQHF. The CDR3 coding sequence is TGTGCCAGCAGCTTAGTCGAGGGGGCTCAGCCCCAGCATTTT.

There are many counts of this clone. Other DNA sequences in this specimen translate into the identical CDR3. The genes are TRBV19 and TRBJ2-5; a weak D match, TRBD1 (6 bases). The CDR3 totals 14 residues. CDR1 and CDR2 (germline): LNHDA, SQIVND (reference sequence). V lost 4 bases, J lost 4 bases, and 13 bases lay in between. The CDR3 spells CASSTSGAPETQYF. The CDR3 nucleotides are TGTGCCAGTAGTACATCAGGGGCCCCAGAGACCCAGTACTTC.

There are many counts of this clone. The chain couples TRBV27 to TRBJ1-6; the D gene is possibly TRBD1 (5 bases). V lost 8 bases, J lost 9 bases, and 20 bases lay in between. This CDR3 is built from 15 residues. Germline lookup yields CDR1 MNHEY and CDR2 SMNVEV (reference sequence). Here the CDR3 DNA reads TGTGCCAGCCGAGAACCGGGGACCTGGGGTTCACCCCTCCACTTT. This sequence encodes CASREPGTWGSPLHF.

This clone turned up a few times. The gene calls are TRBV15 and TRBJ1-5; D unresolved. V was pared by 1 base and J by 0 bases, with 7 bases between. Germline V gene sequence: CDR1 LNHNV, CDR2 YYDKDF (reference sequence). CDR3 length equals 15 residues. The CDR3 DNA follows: TGTGCCACCAGCAGAGGTGTCGATAGCAATCAGCCCCAGCATTTT. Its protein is CATSRGVDSNQPQHF.

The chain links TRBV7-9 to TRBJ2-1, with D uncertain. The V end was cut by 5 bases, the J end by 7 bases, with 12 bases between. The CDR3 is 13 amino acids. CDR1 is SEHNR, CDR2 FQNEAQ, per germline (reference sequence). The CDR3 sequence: CASSQDWVNEQFF. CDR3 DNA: TGTGCCAGCAGCCAAGATTGGGTAAATGAGCAGTTCTTC.